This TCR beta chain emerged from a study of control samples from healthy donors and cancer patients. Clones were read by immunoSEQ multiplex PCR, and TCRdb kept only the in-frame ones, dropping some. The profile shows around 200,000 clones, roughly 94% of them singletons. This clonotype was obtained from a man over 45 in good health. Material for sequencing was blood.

The CDR3 sequence is CASRSTGTDSPLHF. DNA of the CDR3: TGTGCCAGCCGATCGACAGGGACGGATTCACCCCTCCACTTT. The V gene is TRBV19, the J gene TRBJ1-6, with TRBD1 matching over 7 bases. Germline CDR1 is LNHDA and CDR2 is SQIVND (reference sequence). V was clipped by 9 bases and J by 8 bases; unmatched bases: 10. The CDR3 has 14 residues.